The T cell receptor (beta chain) under discussion was sequenced for a study of shared clonotypes between healthy human individuals. Naive CD8 cells lacked CD45RO and underwent positive selection for CCR7, leaving out terminally differentiated effector memory CD45RA+ cells. Free of recent acute infections or vaccinations, the donors were healthy HIV-negative adults. Produced via immunoSEQ multiplex PCR; TCRdb's table is partial and in-frame only. The top ten clones hold more than 1.5% of a sample with around 2.1 million clones, 85% to 95% of them seen once. Study-wide findings and caveats: Lower generation probabilities were found for non-shared clonotypes than for those shared by all four donors. Represented genetic and exposure-history diversity was restricted by having few donors.

For this clone: Its matching antigen is unknown.

The sequencing sample was made of naive CD8+ T cells from PBMCs. This TCR derives from a man aged 18 to 30 in good health. Some clones in this sample may be carry-over from other donors' samples.

This CDR3 is CAISGTAQETQYF. As DNA, the CDR3 is TGTGCCATCAGCGGGACGGCTCAAGAGACCCAGTACTTC. The rearrangement uses TRBV10-3 and TRBJ2-5; D possibly uses TRBD1 or TRBD2 (5 bases each). Trimming pared 6 bases from V and 2 bases from J, leaving 10 bases between. The CDR3 totals 13 residues. CDR1 and CDR2 from the germline V gene are ENHRY and SYGVKD.